This T cell receptor (beta chain) emerged from a study of T-cell memory formation after mild COVID-19. Across the whole study: Across donors, TCR clusters were largely donor specific.

With 0 bases removed from V and 8 bases from J, the gap between germline ends came to 16 bases. This CDR3 has 15 residues. The V gene's germline CDR1 is MGHRA and CDR2 YSYEKL. This clonotype was recorded a few times. From 5'RACE with constant-segment primers came TCR alpha and TCR beta cDNA libraries that carried sample barcodes and UMIs. TCRdb fed the 5' RACE reads into MiXCR, producing one record per CDR3 protein. The sample includes about 360,000 distinct CDR3 sequences, under 15% of them seen just once. The sample taken for sequencing was PBMCs or a T cell subset sorted from them (not recorded which). The chain carries TRBV4-1 and TRBJ1-2; no reliable D call. The source is a man aged 18 to 29 who had mild COVID-19 (a few samples of this study predate the infection). Cell type and time point are not known. The CDR3 DNA follows: TGCGCCAGCAGCCAAGAGGCGGCCACCCGCCGGGGCTACACCTTC. This encodes CASSQEAATRRGYTF.